The clone carrying this T cell receptor beta chain was detected only once. A read error may produce the germline difference seen at one junction end. The sample comes from a study of CD8+CD57+ T cells in acquired aplastic anemia. Genomic DNA templated the TCR beta VDJ and CDR3 profiling. TCRdb reanalysed the reads using MiXCR and keeps one entry per CDR3 protein. The table lists about 160,000 distinct CDR3 sequences, 60% to 80% of them singletons. The germline gives CDR1 SGHDT, CDR2 YYEEEE. The CDR3 runs 18 residues. Patients who underwent sequencing had shown CD8+CD57+ cell expansion by flow cytometry.

The chain uses TRBV5-6 and TRBJ2-1, with 8 bases identical to TRBD1. The sample taken for sequencing was sorted CD4+, CD8+, or CD8+CD57+ T cells (not recorded which) from PBMCs. The sequence came from a human donor with aplastic anemia. CDR3 protein: CANSLDFRTGNSYNEQFF. In nucleotides, the CDR3 is TGTGCCAACAGCTTGGATTTTAGGACAGGGAATTCCTACAATGAGCAGTTCTTC.